Shown below are 17 T cell receptor beta chains from a single sample sequenced in a study of T cells in localized non-small cell lung cancer. Sequenced by immunoSEQ multiplex PCR; TCRdb stores in-frame clones only, minus some. This table has 2,500 to 3,000 clones, 20% to 30% appearing once. This sample comprised lung tumor tissue, obtained before any cancer treatment. These receptors came from a male donor aged 60 or older with stage I lung adenocarcinoma.

This clone came up a few times. The rearrangement joins TRBV19 to TRBJ2-2, with D possibly being TRBD1 (6 bases). V gave up 3 bases and J gave up 2 bases, with 10 bases separating them. CDR1 is LNHDA, CDR2 SQIVND, per germline (reference sequence). This CDR3 has 15 amino acids. For the CDR3, the DNA is TGTGCCAGTAGTATCGGACAGACTAACACCGGGGAGCTGTTTTTT. This encodes CASSIGQTNTGELFF.

The sample holds a few counts of this clone. This CDR3 reads CASSPVRTDTQYF. As DNA, the CDR3 is TGTGCCAGCAGCCCTGTCCGCACAGATACGCAGTATTTT. This chain connects TRBV9 to TRBJ2-3; D remains ambiguous. V shed 4 bases and J shed 1 base, with 7 bases lying between them. This CDR3 has 13 residues. Germline-derived CDR1 and CDR2 are SGDLS and YYNGEE.

This clone was detected only a few times. The rearrangement links TRBV11-3 to TRBJ2-1, with a tentative D call TRBD1 (5 bases). Germline CDR1 is SGHNT and CDR2 is YENEEA. Trimming pared 5 bases from V and 4 bases from J, leaving 18 bases between. The CDR3 is 16 residues long. DNA for the CDR3: TGTGCCAGCAGCCCTTGGTGGGGCCCCGGATACAATGAGCAGTTCTTC. Amino acids: CASSPWWGPGYNEQFF. Drawing the rest from reference TRBV11-3 and TRBJ2-1, the complete variable domain is EAGVVQSPRYKIIEKKQPVAFWCNPISGHNTLYWYLQNLGQGPELLIRYENEEAVDDSQLPKDRFSAERLKGVDSTLKIQPAELGDSAVYLCASSPWWGPGYNEQFFGPGTRLTVL.

The CDR3 reads CASNLNTGELFF. The CDR3 DNA reads TGTGCCAGCAACCTTAACACCGGGGAGCTGTTTTTT. The rearrangement joins TRBV9 to TRBJ2-2; D ambiguous. Germline values: CDR1 SGDLS, CDR2 YYNGEE. The CDR3 contains 12 residues. V was clipped by 6 bases and J by 2 bases, with 5 bases between them.

This clone has only a few counts. The J gene is TRBJ1-1, the V gene TRBV7-2; 8 bases are shared with TRBD1. Losses at the gene ends were 5 bases for V and 11 bases for J; bases not matched to a gene: 10. The germline gives CDR1 SGHTA, CDR2 FQGNSA. CDR3 length: 13 residues. CDR3 protein: CASSQDRVGEAFF. The CDR3 DNA follows: TGTGCCAGCAGCCAGGACAGGGTTGGTGAGGCTTTCTTT. The entire variable domain, with the rest obtained from reference TRBV7-2 and TRBJ1-1, is as follows: GAGVSQSPSNKVTEKGKDVELRCDPISGHTALYWYRQSLGQGLEFLIYFQGNSAPDKSGLPSDRFSAERTGGSVSTLTIQRTQQEDSAVYLCASSQDRVGEAFFGQGTRLTVV.

The chain's CDR3 is CASSITGGPGNEQFF. The CDR3 nucleotides are TGTGCCAGTAGTATTACGGGAGGGCCAGGGAATGAGCAGTTCTTC. J is TRBJ2-1 and V is TRBV19; the match to TRBD2 covers 8 bases. With V trimmed by 3 bases and J by 7 bases, 8 bases remained unmatched. CDR3 length equals 15 residues. Germline V gene sequence: CDR1 LNHDA, CDR2 SQIVND (reference sequence).

The rearrangement joins TRBV5-1 to TRBJ1-4; TRBD1 might be the D (5 bases). This CDR3 is 14 amino acids long. With 3 bases removed from V and 7 bases from J, the gap between germline ends came to 13 bases. CDR1 and CDR2 from the germline V gene are SGHRS and YFSETQ. CDR3: CASSSQGLREKLFF. DNA of the CDR3: TGCGCCAGCAGCTCCCAGGGACTTCGTGAAAAACTGTTTTTT.

This chain joins TRBV19 and TRBJ2-2; 9 nucleotides line up with TRBD1. Trimming removed 3 bases from V and 4 bases from J; junction bases left unmatched: 6. This CDR3 contains 16 residues. Germline V CDR1 and CDR2: LNHDA, SQIVND (reference sequence). CDR3 DNA sequence: TGTGCCAGTAGTATTCTTTCGGACAGGGGCACCGGGGAGCTGTTTTTT. Residues: CASSILSDRGTGELFF. The entire variable domain, with the rest obtained from reference TRBV19 and TRBJ2-2, is as follows: DGGITQSPKYLFRKEGQNVTLSCEQNLNHDAMYWYRQDPGQGLRLIYYSQIVNDFQKGDIAEGYSVSREKKESFPLTVTSAQKNPTAFYLCASSILSDRGTGELFFGEGSRLTVL.

The rearrangement links TRBV9 to TRBJ1-4; no clear D gene. V was shortened by 2 bases and J by 5 bases, with 10 bases between the two germline ends. CDR1 and CDR2 (germline): SGDLS, YYNGEE. CDR3 length: 14 residues. Written as DNA, the CDR3 is TGTGCCAGCAGCGTGGGCCCAGACAATGAAAAACTGTTTTTT. Protein: CASSVGPDNEKLFF.

In DNA form, the CDR3 reads TGCGCCAGCACCGTCCGGGGGGAGGCCGGGGAGCTGTTTTTT. It encodes CASTVRGEAGELFF. The V and J genes are TRBV5-1 and TRBJ2-2; 7 nucleotides agree with TRBD2. CDR3 length equals 14 residues. Germline-derived CDR1 and CDR2 are SGHRS and YFSETQ. The ends lost 6 bases at V and 6 bases at J; junction bases unmatched: 8.

V usage is TRBV28 and J usage is TRBJ2-7, with D possibly being TRBD1 (6 bases). V lost 1 base, J lost 8 bases, and 15 bases lay in between. The germline V gene encodes CDR1 MDHEN and CDR2 SYDVKM. CDR3 length: 14 amino acids. CDR3 sequence (DNA): TGTGCCAGCAGTTTATTCGGCCAGGGGAGTAAGCAGTACTTC. This translates into CASSLFGQGSKQYF.

The chain is built from TRBV5-1 and TRBJ2-7; D may be TRBD2 (6 bases). This CDR3 spans 14 amino acids. CDR1 is SGHRS and CDR2 is YFSETQ in the germline V gene. V gave up 0 bases and J gave up 2 bases, with 9 bases separating them. The CDR3 here is CASSLGGEAYEQYF. The CDR3 DNA reads as TGCGCCAGCAGCTTGGGGGGGGAAGCCTACGAGCAGTACTTC.

This clone was seen a handful of times. V gene TRBV28 combines with J gene TRBJ2-3, with D possibly called TRBD1 or TRBD2 (5 bases each). V shed 6 bases and J shed 2 bases, with 18 bases lying between them. This CDR3 has 16 residues. Germline CDR1 and CDR2: MDHEN and SYDVKM. The DNA for the CDR3 is TGTGCCAGCAGGTTCACTGGGACCTCAACCACAGATACGCAGTATTTT. This gives the protein CASRFTGTSTTDTQYF. Variable domain in full (rest from reference TRBV28 and TRBJ2-3): DVKVTQSSRYLVKRTGEKVFLECVQDMDHENMFWYRQDPGLGLRLIYFSYDVKMKEKGDIPEGYSVSREKKERFSLILESASTNQTSMYLCASRFTGTSTTDTQYFGPGTRLTVL.

The chain recombines TRBV12-5 with TRBJ1-1, with D possibly TRBD1 on 5 matching bases. The CDR3 has 13 amino acids. CDR1 and CDR2 (germline): LGHNT, FRNRAP. For the CDR3, the DNA is TGTGCCAGCAACCCAGGGTTGAACACTGAAGCTTTCTTT. This codes for CASNPGLNTEAFF.

This chain links TRBV18 with TRBJ1-1; D is possibly TRBD1 (6 bases). CDR3 length: 14 residues. From germline, CDR1 is KGHSH and CDR2 LQKENI. V was clipped by 3 bases and J by 2 bases, with 10 bases between them. This CDR3 reads CASSPYRENTEAFF. CDR3 in DNA: TGTGCCAGCTCACCTTACAGGGAAAACACTGAAGCTTTCTTT.

This clone was detected only a few times. The V call is TRBV2, the J call TRBJ1-2; the match to TRBD1 covers 7 bases. CDR3 length: 12 residues. Germline V gene data show CDR1 as SNHLY and CDR2 as FYNNEI. The trim removed 5 bases at V and 7 bases at J, leaving 4 bases unmatched. The CDR3 sequence: CASSNDRVGYTF. The CDR3 bases are TGTGCCAGCAGTAACGACAGGGTTGGCTACACCTTC.

In its sample, this clone was seen a few times. The rearrangement joins TRBV14 to TRBJ1-1, with D possibly being TRBD1 (6 bases). The CDR3 consists of 15 residues. Looked up from germline, CDR1 is SGHDN and CDR2 is FVKESK. Trimming removed 6 bases from V and 1 base from J, with 15 bases in between. The CDR3 reads CASSHWGAGNTEAFF. The CDR3 DNA reads TGTGCCAGCAGTCATTGGGGGGCAGGGAACACTGAAGCTTTCTTT.